The 20 T cell receptor beta chains below were found in one sample sequenced in a study of blood T cell repertoires in acute mononucleosis. Here immunoSEQ multiplex PCR was the method, and the copy in TCRdb shows in-frame clones only, minus some. Of about 7,200 clones listed, about 25% were seen once; the top ten hold 25% to 30%. The time point is: acute infectious mononucleosis, at clinical presentation within 2 weeks of symptom onset (visit 1). Sample: EBV YVL epitope tetramer+ CD8+ T cells sorted from PBMCs, taken during acute infectious mononucleosis. Subset noted: CD8 T cells binding a tetramer with EBV BRLF1 109-117 peptide (YVL-BR). Receptors originate from a woman aged 18-30 years with infectious mononucleosis caused by EBV.

Only a few counts were recorded for this clone. The gene calls are TRBV7-9 and TRBJ1-1; TRBD1 is a possible D gene (5 bases). V was pared by 7 bases and J by 4 bases, with 16 bases between. The length of the CDR3 is 14 residues. Germline CDR1 reads SEHNR; CDR2 reads FQNEAQ (reference sequence). The CDR3 DNA reads as TGTGCCAGCATCCCCAAGGGGTGGGTCACTGAAGCTTTCTTT. Residues: CASIPKGWVTEAFF.

The CDR3 protein is CASSLILLSGNTIYF. DNA of the CDR3: TGTGCCAGCAGCCTGATCCTGCTCTCTGGAAACACCATATATTTT. The chain recombines TRBV7-2 with TRBJ1-3; D remains unclear. Per the germline V gene, CDR1 is SGHTA and CDR2 is FQGNSA. The CDR3 loop spans 15 amino acids. V was cut by 5 bases and J by 0 bases, with 11 bases left in between.

This clone was observed a few times. V and J are TRBV27 and TRBJ2-7; 15 nucleotides line up with TRBD2. V lost 5 bases and J lost 6; bases outside the gene matches: 8. The CDR3 covers 16 residues. CDR1 and CDR2 (germline): MNHEY, SMNVEV (reference sequence). CDR3 sequence (DNA): TGTGCCAGCAGTCCCTGGACTAGCGGGAGGGCCACCGAGCAGTACTTC. This translates into CASSPWTSGRATEQYF.

V usage is TRBV5-5 and J usage is TRBJ2-3; tentative D call: TRBD1 (5 bases). V was clipped by 2 bases and J by 4 bases, with 14 bases between them. CDR1 is SGHKS, CDR2 YYEKEE, per germline (reference sequence). This CDR3 region has 15 residues. CDR3 DNA sequence: TGTGCCAGCAGCTTAACAGGACCGGGTGCAGATACGCAGTATTTT. This gives the protein CASSLTGPGADTQYF.

This clone occurred a few times. The chain joins TRBV7-6 to TRBJ2-3; 10 bases are a match to TRBD1. The V and J ends lost 3 bases and 6 bases, in that order; junction bases with no gene match: 3. The CDR3 spans 14 residues. The germline V gene has CDR1 SGHVS and CDR2 FNYEAQ. The CDR3 loop is CASSLLGQGDTQYF. The CDR3 nucleotides read TGTGCCAGCAGCTTGTTGGGACAGGGGGATACGCAGTATTTT.

A note on this clone: One junction end disagrees with the germline gene, perhaps due to a read error. The chain has TRBV28 and TRBJ2-7; 9 nucleotides agree with TRBD2. This CDR3 comprises 14 residues. Germline CDR1 and CDR2: MDHEN and SYDVKM. In DNA form, the CDR3 reads TGCCAGCAGGCGGACTGCGGGAGGGCTTCCGAGCAGTACTTC. This codes for CQQADCGRASEQYF.

In this sample, this clone turned up a few times. One end of the junction varies from germline; a read error may be responsible. The sample has other DNA sequences that encode this CDR3 too. The chain uses TRBV5-4 and TRBJ2-7, with 10 bases that match TRBD1. This CDR3 is 15 amino acids long. Germline V lookup: CDR1 SGHNT, CDR2 YYREEE (reference sequence). The CDR3 coding sequence is TGCGCCAGCAGCCCCGGGACAGGGGAAGGATACGAGCAGTACTTC. Amino acids: CASSPGTGEGYEQYF.

The chain joins TRBV7-8 to TRBJ2-7; possible D gene TRBD2, 5 bases. CDR1 is SGHVS, CDR2 FQNEAQ, per germline. This CDR3 contains 15 residues. V gave up 5 bases and J gave up 0 bases, with 14 bases separating them. The chain's CDR3 is CASSTYRGLSYEQYF. In nucleotides, the CDR3 is TGTGCCAGCAGCACATACCGGGGTCTCTCCTACGAGCAGTACTTC.

On this clone: A single base is all that separates this from a far larger clone, so a read error is likely. The identical CDR3 is also encoded by other nucleotide sequences in the sample. The chain is built from TRBV6-5 and TRBJ1-6, with D unclear. Per the germline V gene, CDR1 is MNHEY and CDR2 is SVGAGI. V was pared by 4 bases and J by 6 bases, with 4 bases between. This CDR3 has 12 amino acids. The CDR3 DNA sequence: TGTGCCAGCAGTTCTCTTAATTCACCCCTCCACTTT. Translation: CASSSLNSPLHF.

With respect to this clone: The junction departs from the called germline gene at one end, perhaps through a read error. The chain links TRBV4-1 to TRBJ2-7; TRBD1 is a possible D gene (6 bases). The germline V gene encodes CDR1 MGHRA and CDR2 YSYEKL. CDR3 length equals 15 residues. The CDR3 DNA reads TGTGCCAACAGCCAAGAAGGACAGCTTTCCTACGAGCAGTACTTC. Protein sequence: CANSQEGQLSYEQYF.

This chain connects TRBV30 to TRBJ2-1; 9 positions agree with TRBD1. Germline-derived CDR1 and CDR2 are GTSNPN and SVGIG (reference sequence). This CDR3 is built from 15 residues. The V gene end was trimmed by 8 bases and the J gene end by 4 bases; junction bases not matched to a gene: 12. The CDR3 loop reads CASSPGQGIYNEQFF. In DNA form, the CDR3 reads TGTGCCAGCAGCCCCGGACAGGGGATTTACAATGAGCAGTTCTTC. Filled out from reference TRBV30 and TRBJ2-1, the complete variable domain reads SQTIHQWPATLVQPVGSPLSLECTVEGTSNPNLYWYRQAAGRGLQLLFYSVGIGQISSEVPQNLSASRPQDRQFILSSKKLLLSDSGFYLCASSPGQGIYNEQFFGPGTRLTVL.

On this clone: The junction differs from germline at one of its ends, possibly a read error. The chain employs TRBV6-5 and TRBJ1-5; D gene ambiguous. Germline V lookup: CDR1 MNHEY, CDR2 SVGAGI. There are 16 residues in the CDR3. The CDR3 spells CASSYPTAASNQPQHF. The CDR3 DNA reads as TGTGCCAGCAGTTACCCAACAGCCGCTAGCAATCAGCCCCAACATTTT.

Concerning this clone: Compared with germline, one end of the junction differs, possibly owing to a read error. This chain links TRBV2 with TRBJ2-7; the D gene is possibly TRBD1 (6 bases). The CDR3 runs 16 residues. Germline CDR1 and CDR2: SNHLY and FYNNEI. In DNA, the CDR3 is TGTGCCATCAGTGATCCGTTGGCAGGGGAAAACTACGAGCAGTACTTC. Protein: CAISDPLAGENYEQYF.

This clone came up many times. The junction departs from germline at one end; a sequencing error may be responsible. Distinct nucleotide sequences in the sample also encode this CDR3. The V and J genes are TRBV7-3 and TRBJ2-7; tentative D call: TRBD1 (5 bases). CDR1 and CDR2 (germline): SGHTA, FQGTGA. The CDR3 covers 11 residues. In DNA, the CDR3 is TGCGCCAGCAGCCAAGGGGTCGAGCAGTACTTC. This encodes CASSQGVEQYF.

This clone appeared a few times. Given a much more abundant clone one base away, this may be a read error. The chain's CDR3 is CASSLALQNEQFF. CDR3 nucleotide sequence: TGTGCCAGCAGCTTGGCCCTTCAAAATGAGCAGTTCTTC. V usage is TRBV5-3 and J usage is TRBJ2-1; D remains unclear. TRBV5-3 is sorted into the ORF group, with uncertain function. CDR3 length: 13 amino acids.

The rearrangement uses TRBV7-6 and TRBJ1-1; D is possibly TRBD1 (5 bases). V was pared by 2 bases and J by 3 bases, with 13 bases between. Germline CDR1 is SGHVS and CDR2 is FNYEAQ. The CDR3 spans 15 residues. In nucleotides, the CDR3 is TGTGCCAGCAGCTTAACTTCTCCGGGGGACACTGAAGCTTTCTTT. Its translation is CASSLTSPGDTEAFF. Full variable domain (rest looked up from reference TRBV7-6 and TRBJ1-1): GAGVSQSPRYKVTKRGQDVALRCDPISGHVSLYWYRQALGQGPEFLTYFNYEAQQDKSGLPNDRFSAERPEGSISTLTIQRTEQRDSAMYRCASSLTSPGDTEAFFGQGTRLTVV.

The chain employs TRBV6-1 and TRBJ1-2, with 7 bases aligning to TRBD1. Germline-derived CDR1 and CDR2 are MNHNS and SASEGT. This CDR3 comprises 13 residues. V gave up 3 bases and J gave up 7 bases; unmatched junction bases: 5. CDR3 DNA: TGTGCCAGCAGTGACCAGGGGGAGGGTGGCTACACCTTC. Residues: CASSDQGEGGYTF.

In this sample, this clone is medium-sized. Within the sample, other DNA sequences also encode this same CDR3. This sequence joins TRBV27 and TRBJ2-1, with D hard to call. The V end was cut by 6 bases, the J end by 9 bases, with 12 bases between. CDR1 is MNHEY and CDR2 is SMNVEV in the germline V gene (reference sequence). This CDR3 spans 12 amino acids. In DNA form, the CDR3 reads TGTGCCAGCAGCCCTGCTTATGGTGAGCAGTTCTTC. Amino acids: CASSPAYGEQFF.

Remarks on this clone: A read error is the likely source, as a far larger clone sits one nucleotide away. The chain uses TRBV5-1 and TRBJ2-2; the match to TRBD2 covers 13 bases. This CDR3 region has 17 residues. J was trimmed by 7 bases and V by 3 bases; bases with no gene match: 9. Germline lookup yields CDR1 SGHRS and CDR2 YFSETQ. The CDR3 reads CASSSLAGGPRSGELFF. CDR3 nucleotides: TGCGCCAGCAGCTCACTAGCGGGAGGGCCTCGGAGCGGGGAGCTGTTTTTT.

A remark on this clone: A far larger clone is off by one base, so a read error is likely. Within the sample, other DNA sequences also encode this same CDR3. This chain joins TRBV2 and TRBJ2-7; D uncertain. Per germline, CDR1 SNHLY and CDR2 FYNNEI. The CDR3 extends over 12 amino acids. Here the CDR3 reads CASLSLAGEQYF. The CDR3 DNA is TGTGCCAGCCTTTCCTTGGCCGGCGAGCAGTATTTC.